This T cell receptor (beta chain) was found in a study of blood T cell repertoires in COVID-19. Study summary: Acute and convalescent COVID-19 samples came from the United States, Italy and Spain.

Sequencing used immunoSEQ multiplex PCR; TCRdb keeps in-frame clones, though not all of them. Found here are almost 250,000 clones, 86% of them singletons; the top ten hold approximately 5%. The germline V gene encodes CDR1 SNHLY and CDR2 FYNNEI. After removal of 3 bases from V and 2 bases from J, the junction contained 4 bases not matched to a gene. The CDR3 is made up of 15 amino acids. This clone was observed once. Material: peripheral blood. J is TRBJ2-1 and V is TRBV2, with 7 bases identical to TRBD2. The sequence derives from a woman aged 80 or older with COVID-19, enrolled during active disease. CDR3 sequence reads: CASSDTRGAYNEQFF. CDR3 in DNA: TGTGCCAGCAGTGATACCCGGGGGGCCTACAATGAGCAGTTCTTC.